The rows below give T cell receptor beta chains drawn from one sample of a study of shared clonotypes between healthy human individuals. Clones were read by immunoSEQ multiplex PCR, and TCRdb kept only the in-frame ones, dropping some. The repertoire holds about 1,900,000 clones, with around 96% as singletons. The sequencing sample was made of naive CD8+ T cells sorted from blood. The receptors come from a man aged 18 to 29 in good health. Each CDR3 is given with its conserved first and last residue. D genes are given only for firm matches. A clone size is listed for some rows: how often the clone was seen (once, few, many), or a class if it is expanded.

j_call d_call v_call clone_size cdr3_nt cdr3_aa
TRBJ2-7 TRBD2 TRBV10-2 once TGCGCCAGCAGCCCCGGGACTAGCGGCTACGAGCAGTACTTC CASSPGTSGYEQYF
TRBJ1-2 NA TRBV5-1 few TGCGCCAGCAGCTTGGGGTCAGGCTATGGCTACACCTTC CASSLGSGYGYTF
TRBJ2-3 TRBD1 TRBV4-1 once TGCGCCAGCAGCCAAGATAACCGGACAGGGGGCACAGATACGCAGTATTTT CASSQDNRTGGTDTQYF
TRBJ2-5 NA TRBV27 NA TGTGCCAGCACCCCGCTTGGGGAAGAAGAGACCCAGTACTTC CASTPLGEEETQYF
TRBJ2-3 TRBD2 TRBV5-4 NA TGTGCCAGCGGAGACCGGACTAGCGGGTATAGCACAGATACGCAGTATTTT CASGDRTSGYSTDTQYF
TRBJ2-3 TRBD2 TRBV7-2 NA TGTGCCAGCAGCGGCTCCGCTAGCGGGAAATTAGATACGCAGTATTTT CASSGSASGKLDTQYF
TRBJ2-1 TRBD1 TRBV5-6 NA TGTGCCAGCAGCGCCGGACAGGCTTCCTACAATGAGCAGTTCTTC CASSAGQASYNEQFF
TRBJ2-2 TRBD1 TRBV9 NA TGTGCCAGCAGCCCTTGGGACAGGCCAAACACCGGGGAGCTGTTTTTT CASSPWDRPNTGELFF
TRBJ2-3 NA TRBV10-1 NA TGCGCCAGCAGTGACGGGTCCCACACAGATACGCAGTATTTT CASSDGSHTDTQYF
TRBJ1-2 TRBD1 TRBV5-1 NA TGCGCCAGCAGCCCAGAAGTCCCGGGACAGGGGGGACATGGCTACACCTTC CASSPEVPGQGGHGYTF
TRBJ1-3 NA TRBV4-1 NA TGCGCCAGCAGCCAAGTTGCGGGGCCCTCTGGAAACACCATATATTTT CASSQVAGPSGNTIYF
TRBJ2-7 TRBD2 TRBV7-9 NA TGTGCCAGCAACTCGCCTAGCGGTTCCTACGAGCAGTACTTC CASNSPSGSYEQYF
TRBJ2-2 NA TRBV5-1 NA TGCGCCAGCAGCTTGATGTGGGATGGCACCGGGGAGCTGTTTTTT CASSLMWDGTGELFF
TRBJ1-4 NA TRBV6-6 NA TGTGCCAGCAGTGACCCCGGAGAAAAACTGTTTTTT CASSDPGEKLFF
TRBJ2-3 TRBD2 TRBV6-5 NA TGTGCCAGCAGGGGAGCGGGAGGCACAGATACGCAGTATTTT CASRGAGGTDTQYF
TRBJ2-7 NA TRBV10-3 NA TGTGCCATCAGCCAGGGGAGCTCCTACGAGCAGTACTTC CAISQGSSYEQYF
TRBJ2-4 NA TRBV11-2 once TGTGCCTGCCGAACCGGGGGTCCGGCCAAAAACATTCAGTACTTC CACRTGGPAKNIQYF
TRBJ2-7 NA TRBV30 NA TGTGCCTGGAGGGACAGTTCCTACGAGCAGTACTTC CAWRDSSYEQYF
TRBJ2-7 NA TRBV7-9 NA TGTGCCAGCAGCTGGGGCTCCGAGCAGTACTTC CASSWGSEQYF
TRBJ1-6 NA TRBV13 NA TGTGCCAGCAGCTTAGAACATTCACCCCTCCACTTT CASSLEHSPLHF
TRBJ2-1 NA TRBV7-8 NA TGTGCCAGCAGCCTAAGGTCCCTCTACAATGAGCAGTTCTTC CASSLRSLYNEQFF
TRBJ2-7 TRBD2 TRBV7-9 NA TGTGCCAGCAGTTGGGACTACCCCTCCGAGCAGTACTTC CASSWDYPSEQYF
TRBJ1-2 NA TRBV19 few TGTGCCAGTACCCCCTTTTTCGGGGGGCAAAAGGAAGGCTACACCTTC CASTPFFGGQKEGYTF
TRBJ2-7 NA TRBV4-1 NA TGCGCCAGCAGTGCCGGGACTTCCACCTACGAGCAGTACTTC CASSAGTSTYEQYF
TRBJ1-4 NA TRBV13 NA TGTGCCAGCAGCTCCCGACAGGAGGGGAATGAAAAACTGTTTTTT CASSSRQEGNEKLFF
TRBJ1-5 TRBD1 TRBV10-1 NA TGCGCCAGCAGTGAGGGACAGGGGGCTGGTCAGCCCCAGCATTTT CASSEGQGAGQPQHF
TRBJ1-5 NA TRBV6-1 NA TGTGCCAGCAGTGAATGGGGTCAGCCCCAGCATTTT CASSEWGQPQHF
TRBJ2-1 TRBD2 TRBV7-9 NA TGTGCCAGCAGCTTAGCACTAGCGGGAGTTGAGCAGTTCTTC CASSLALAGVEQFF
TRBJ2-7 NA TRBV9 NA TGTGCCAGCAGCGGGGCAGGGCCCGAGCAGTACTTC CASSGAGPEQYF
TRBJ1-1 TRBD1 TRBV19 NA TGTGCCAGTACCCTGACAGGGGGCGTCACTGAAGCTTTCTTT CASTLTGGVTEAFF
TRBJ2-3 NA TRBV7-6 NA TGTGCCAGCAGCGCCACTAGGACAGATACGCAGTATTTT CASSATRTDTQYF
TRBJ2-7 TRBD1 TRBV30 NA TGTGCCTGGAGTGTAGGGGGCGCCGACTACGAGCAGTACTTC CAWSVGGADYEQYF
TRBJ2-7 NA TRBV5-4 NA TGTGCCAGCAGCTTGGAGGACAGCTACGAGCAGTACTTC CASSLEDSYEQYF
TRBJ1-5 NA TRBV6-5 NA TGTGCCAGCAGTCTCGACAGGACAAATCAGCCCCAGCATTTT CASSLDRTNQPQHF
TRBJ1-1 NA TRBV4-1 NA TGCGCCAGCGGGGCGAACACTGAAGCTTTCTTT CASGANTEAFF
TRBJ2-7 NA TRBV27 NA TGTGCCAGCAGTTTCCGGCCCAAAGACGAGCAGTACTTC CASSFRPKDEQYF
TRBJ2-3 NA TRBV9 NA TGTGCCAGCAGCGTAGACCTTAGGCACACAGATACGCAGTATTTT CASSVDLRHTDTQYF
TRBJ1-1 NA TRBV4-1 once TGCGCCAGCAGCCAAGGGGCCGGGCAGGGGAAGGCTTTCTTT CASSQGAGQGKAFF
TRBJ2-1 TRBD2 TRBV9 NA TGTGCCAGCAGCGTAGGCGGGAGCGCGTACAATGAGCAGTTCTTC CASSVGGSAYNEQFF
TRBJ2-7 NA TRBV4-3 once TGCGCCAGCAGCCTCCAAGAGCGGCCTTCCTACGAGCAGTACTTC CASSLQERPSYEQYF
TRBJ2-3 NA TRBV7-6 once TGTGCCAGCAGCTGGGGTAGCACAGATACGCAGTATTTT CASSWGSTDTQYF
TRBJ2-5 TRBD1 TRBV12-5 NA TGTGCTAGTGGCCCGGGAACAGGGGGAAGTCAAGAGACCCAGTACTTC CASGPGTGGSQETQYF
TRBJ2-2 NA TRBV7-8 NA TGTGCCAGCAGCTTAGACCCCCCGGGCGGGGAAAGCGGGGAGCTGTTTTTT CASSLDPPGGESGELFF
TRBJ1-1 TRBD1 TRBV9 NA TGTGCCAGCGGGACAGGCGAGGGGGACACTGAAGCTTTCTTT CASGTGEGDTEAFF
TRBJ2-7 NA TRBV7-9 NA TGTGCCAGCAGCTTAAGGCGAGACGAGCAGTACTTC CASSLRRDEQYF
TRBJ1-1 TRBD1 TRBV7-9 NA TGTGCCAGCAGCTTTTCGACAGGGGAAGGTACTGAAGCTTTCTTT CASSFSTGEGTEAFF
TRBJ2-5 TRBD2 TRBV9 NA TGTGCCAGCAGCGTAGAGGCGGGGGGATACCAAGAGACCCAGTACTTC CASSVEAGGYQETQYF
TRBJ2-3 NA TRBV4-3 once TGCGCCAGCAGCCAAGAGTTGGGGAACACAGATACGCAGTATTTT CASSQELGNTDTQYF
TRBJ1-2 TRBD1 TRBV6-6 NA TGTGCCAGCAGTTACTCCACGGACAGGAGCTATGGCTACACCTTC CASSYSTDRSYGYTF
TRBJ1-4 NA TRBV19 NA TGTGCCAGTAGTATAGATCTGGAGAGTCATGGGAAACTGTTTTTT CASSIDLESHGKLFF
TRBJ2-7 NA TRBV5-1 NA TGCGCCAGCAGATTTGAGGGGACAAGCTCCTACGAGCAGTACTTC CASRFEGTSSYEQYF
TRBJ2-2 TRBD1 TRBV7-7 NA TGTGCTAGCAGCTTAGGGACAGGCACCGGGGAGCTGTTTTTT CASSLGTGTGELFF
TRBJ2-5 NA TRBV7-9 NA TGTGCCAGCAGCTCGAACCCGGGACTCTCAGAGACCCAGTACTTC CASSSNPGLSETQYF
TRBJ2-3 NA TRBV30 NA TGTGCCTGGAGTGTAATTGGAGGGGCAGATACGCAGTATTTT CAWSVIGGADTQYF
TRBJ2-5 NA TRBV11-2 NA TGTGCCAGCAGCTTAGGCGTGGAGACCCAGTACTTC CASSLGVETQYF